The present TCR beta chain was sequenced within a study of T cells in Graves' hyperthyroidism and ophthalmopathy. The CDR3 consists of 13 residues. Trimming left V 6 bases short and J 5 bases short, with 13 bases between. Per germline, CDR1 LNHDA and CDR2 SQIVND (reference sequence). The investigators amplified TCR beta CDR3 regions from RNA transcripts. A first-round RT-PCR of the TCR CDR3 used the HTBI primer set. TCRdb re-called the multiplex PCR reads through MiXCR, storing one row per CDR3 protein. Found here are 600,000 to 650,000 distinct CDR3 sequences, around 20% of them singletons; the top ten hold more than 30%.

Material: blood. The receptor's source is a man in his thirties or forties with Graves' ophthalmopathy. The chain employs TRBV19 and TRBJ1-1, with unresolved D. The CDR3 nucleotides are TGTGCCAGTAGCCGGTCCCTAGGGACTGAAGCTTTCTTT. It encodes CASSRSLGTEAFF.